This T cell receptor (beta chain) stems from a study of blood T cell repertoires in COVID-19. Libraries were prepared by immunoSEQ multiplex PCR; TCRdb keeps only in-frame clonotypes and omits some of them. The table has 250,000 or so clones, around 90% seen once. Sequencing used PBMCs or T cells enriched from blood (not recorded which). The TCR originated in a man between 45 and 60 years old who had been exposed to COVID-19.

The CDR3 DNA sequence: TGTGCCAGTAGTATCTGGGGGGGAGACACTGAAGCTTTCTTT. This sequence encodes CASSIWGGDTEAFF. V is TRBV19 and J is TRBJ1-1, with D possibly TRBD1 on 5 matching bases. The V gene's germline CDR1 is LNHDA and CDR2 SQIVND (reference sequence). With 3 bases removed from V and 3 bases from J, the gap between germline ends came to 11 bases. The CDR3 covers 14 residues.